This TCR beta chain came from a study of T cell repertoires in cytomegalovirus infection. Study at large: CMV infection together with matching HLA type was indicated by public TCR beta signatures.

Notes on the study in general: Cumulative public TCR beta family frequency identified carriers of CMV plus the relevant HLA. HLA-C-restricted CMV clonotypes gave the most frequent clonotype in two of eight donors.

This clonotype was recorded a few times. What it recognizes is unknown. The ends lost 5 bases at V and 4 bases at J; junction bases unmatched: 3. The germline gives CDR1 SNHLY, CDR2 FYNNEI. This CDR3 has 13 residues. TCRdb ran MiXCR on the reads and lists one entry per CDR3 protein. The data contain around 450,000 distinct CDR3 sequences, 31% of them singletons. This rearrangement joins TRBV2 to TRBJ2-7; the match to TRBD1 covers 9 bases. This sequence was found in a human donor in good health (CMV status not recorded). Some clones in this sample may be carry-over from other donors' samples. The sequencing sample was made of PBMCs. CDR3 in DNA: TGTGCCAGCAGTAACGGACAGGGGTACGAGCAGTACTTC. Its protein is CASSNGQGYEQYF.